The 3 T cell receptor beta chains below come from one sample, sequenced in a study of regulatory T cells in long-lasting Graves disease. The authors built TCR beta libraries using iRepertoire HTBI primers and Arm-PCR of CDR3 regions. TCRdb re-called the multiplex PCR reads through MiXCR, storing one row per CDR3 protein. The table records about 520,000 distinct CDR3 sequences, 12% of them present only once. Time point described: newly diagnosed GD, antithyroid drugs for less than 3 months. Following extraction of RNA from PBMCs, that RNA was used to make the TCR library. These records were also assigned to another study, of T cells in Graves' hyperthyroidism and ophthalmopathy.

The sequencing used peripheral blood mononuclear cells (PBMCs), collected at new diagnosis, from a patient treated with antithyroid drugs. These receptors were taken from a woman younger than 45 with Graves disease.

The chain couples TRBV6-1 to TRBJ2-6; D not resolved. Germline V gene sequence: CDR1 MNHNS, CDR2 SASEGT. V gave up 6 bases and J gave up 7 bases, with 13 bases separating them. The CDR3 contains 14 residues. The CDR3 spells CASRPQVGANVLTF. CDR3 bases: TGTGCCAGCAGGCCGCAGGTGGGAGCCAACGTCCTGACTTTC.

Many counts were recorded for this clonotype. The chain couples TRBV29-1 to TRBJ1-1; D is unresolved. This CDR3 spans 11 amino acids. CDR1 and CDR2 from the germline V gene are SQVTM and ANQGSEA. Trimming took 7 bases from V and 1 from J, leaving 7 bases between them. DNA of the CDR3: TGCAGCGGTGCTTCGAACACTGAAGCTTTCTTT. Translated, it gives CSGASNTEAFF.

This clonotype has ten or more counts. This chain joins TRBV5-1 and TRBJ2-7, with D possibly being TRBD1 (6 bases). CDR3 length: 16 residues. Germline V gene data show CDR1 as SGHRS and CDR2 as YFSETQ. Trimming removed 0 bases at V and 4 bases at J, with 17 bases between. This chain's CDR3 is CASSLERVMGAYEQYF. The CDR3, as DNA: TGCGCCAGCAGCTTGGAACGCGTGATGGGGGCTTACGAGCAGTACTTC.